These T cell receptor beta chains were read from a single sample in a study of T cells in Graves' hyperthyroidism and ophthalmopathy. TCRdb reprocessed the multiplex PCR reads via MiXCR and lists one record per CDR3 protein. The table has roughly 380,000 distinct CDR3 sequences, around a sixth seen once. Sequencing was performed on blood. Receptors were obtained from a woman between 40 and 55 years old with Graves' ophthalmopathy. CDR3s include the opening cysteine and the closing phenylalanine or tryptophan. The D gene is left open where the match is weak. Size is omitted from some rows. Given values are once, few, many or a class for expanded clones.

>TRBJ2-7|many|NA|TRBV30|12
CAWRGRPGEQYF
TGTGCCTGGAGGGGACGGCCGGGTGAGCAGTACTTC
>TRBJ1-5|medium-sized|NA|TRBV27|13
CASSRGAYQPQHF
TGTGCCAGCAGTCGGGGAGCTTATCAGCCCCAGCATTTT
>TRBJ2-2|many|NA|TRBV6-5|15
CASSPQQGSAGELFF
TGTGCCAGCAGTCCTCAACAGGGTAGTGCCGGGGAGCTGTTTTTT
>TRBJ1-5|many|NA|TRBV28|18
CASSSGQGPLYSNQPQHF
TGTGCCAGCAGTTCTGGGCAGGGCCCCCTATATAGCAATCAGCCCCAGCATTTT
>TRBJ1-1|NA|NA|TRBV7-6|15
CASSLGAGVHTEAFF
TGTGCCAGCAGCTTAGGGGCAGGGGTACACACTGAAGCTTTCTTT
>TRBJ1-2|many|NA|TRBV11-2|16
CASSLLGRGANYGYTF
TGTGCCAGCAGCTTATTGGGACGAGGGGCTAACTATGGCTACACCTTC
>TRBJ1-2|few|NA|TRBV4-1|15
CASSQVGSTSYGYTF
TGCGCCAGCAGCCAAGTAGGGTCGACCAGCTATGGCTACACCTTC
>TRBJ2-2|many|TRBD1|TRBV7-3|18
CASSAKTGGPMGTGELFF
TGTGCCAGCAGCGCCAAGACAGGGGGCCCCATGGGAACCGGGGAGCTGTTTTTT
>TRBJ1-1|many|NA|TRBV28|13
CASSAGGFSEAFF
TGTGCCAGCAGTGCCGGGGGTTTCTCTGAAGCTTTCTTT
>TRBJ2-4|many|TRBD2|TRBV28|14
CASNRLAAKNIQYF
TGTGCCAGCAACCGACTAGCGGCCAAAAACATTCAGTACTTC
>TRBJ2-7|NA|NA|TRBV15|15
CATSSAGVGYYEQYF
TGTGCCACCAGCTCTGCTGGAGTGGGGTATTACGAGCAGTACTTC
>TRBJ2-7|many|NA|TRBV3-1|13
CASSHAGAPEQYF
TGTGCCAGCAGCCATGCCGGGGCCCCCGAGCAGTACTTC
>TRBJ2-7|once|TRBD2|TRBV6-5|15
CASSSLTSGGREQYF
TGTGCCAGCAGTTCCCTAACTAGCGGAGGAAGGGAGCAGTACTTC
>TRBJ2-5|many|TRBD2|TRBV19|14
CASSNGLVHETQYF
TGTGCCAGTAGTAACGGACTAGTACATGAGACCCAGTACTTC
>TRBJ1-2|many|TRBD1|TRBV30|16
CAWSGGTASANYGYTF
TGTGCCTGGAGTGGCGGGACAGCGTCCGCTAACTATGGCTACACCTTC
>TRBJ1-1|NA|TRBD1|TRBV4-1|17
CASSQGGQGYMNTEAFF
TGCGCCAGCAGCCAAGGGGGACAGGGCTACATGAACACTGAAGCTTTCTTT
>TRBJ2-7|many|NA|TRBV27|11
CASSYKYEQYF
TGTGCCAGCAGTTACAAGTACGAGCAGTACTTC
>TRBJ2-7|many|TRBD1|TRBV6-1|15
CASSETGTGAYEQYF
TGTGCCAGCAGCGAGACCGGGACAGGGGCCTACGAGCAGTACTTC
>TRBJ1-1|many|NA|TRBV11-2|14
CASSLGFRNTEAFF
TGTGCCAGCAGCTTAGGTTTCCGGAACACTGAAGCTTTCTTT
>TRBJ1-1|many|NA|TRBV6-1|15
CASTQTGPLDTEAFF
TGTGCCAGCACCCAGACGGGCCCTTTAGACACTGAAGCTTTCTTT
>TRBJ1-3|many|NA|TRBV12-3/TRBV12-4|15
CASSLREASGNTVYF
TGTGCCAGCAGTTTAAGGGAGGCCTCTGGAAACACCGTATATTTT
>TRBJ2-7|many|TRBD2|TRBV6-2/TRBV6-3|16
CASSYKGPAGGYEQYF
TGTGCCAGCAGTTACAAGGGTCCAGCGGGAGGCTACGAGCAGTACTTC
>TRBJ1-1|NA|NA|TRBV6-2/TRBV6-3|14
CASSWSRMNTEAFF
TGTGCCAGCAGTTGGTCCCGGATGAACACTGAAGCTTTCTTT
>TRBJ2-5|many|NA|TRBV9|12
CASSGYQETQYF
TGTGCCAGCAGCGGCTATCAAGAGACCCAGTACTTC
>TRBJ2-6|few|NA|TRBV6-1|16
CASSRSVASGANVLTF
TGTGCCAGTTCTCGGAGTGTAGCATCTGGGGCCAACGTCCTGACTTTC
>TRBJ1-1|many|NA|TRBV29-1|13
CSVVRGLGTEAFF
TGCAGCGTTGTCCGGGGGTTGGGCACTGAAGCTTTCTTT
>TRBJ1-1|many|NA|TRBV19|13
CASSRQGSAGAFF
TGTGCCAGTAGTAGGCAGGGATCCGCCGGAGCTTTCTTT
>TRBJ2-2|few|NA|TRBV7-2|14
CASSLPVVSGELFF
TGTGCCAGCAGCTTACCGGTCGTCTCCGGGGAGCTGTTTTTT
>TRBJ2-2|few|TRBD1|TRBV30|14
CAWGPGQPTGELFF
TGTGCCTGGGGTCCGGGACAGCCGACCGGGGAGCTGTTTTTT
>TRBJ1-2|many|TRBD1|TRBV27|13
CASSSRQGTGYTF
TGTGCCAGCAGTTCAAGACAGGGGACTGGCTACACCTTC
>TRBJ1-5|NA|NA|TRBV4-3|17
CASSQAYKGMSNQPQHF
TGCGCCAGCAGCCAAGCGTATAAGGGGATGAGCAATCAGCCCCAGCATTTT
>TRBJ2-7|many|TRBD2|TRBV28|15
CASRPRLADYYEQYF
TGTGCCAGCAGGCCTAGACTAGCGGACTACTACGAGCAGTACTTC